This T cell receptor (beta chain) was identified in a study of monozygotic twins with inflammatory bowel disease. Study results and caveats: For IBD patients, clonotypes shared with others were fewer than for healthy twins, especially with disease activity. Twin pairs that were concordant did not differ from discordant pairs in repertoire similarity, possibly from limited power. Ultimately, a single strong signal or clonotype associated with IBD was not supported.

Every TCR library used roughly 3,400 ng of total RNA. TCRdb re-called the 5' RACE reads, yielding one record per CDR3 amino acid sequence without DNA. The table counts 210,000 or so distinct CDR3 sequences; roughly 8% lies in the top ten. As concerns this clonotype: The antigen remains undetermined.

CDR3 length: 14 amino acids. Germline values: CDR1 ENHRY, CDR2 SYGVKD. The rearrangement joins TRBV10-3 to TRBJ2-7; TCRdb reports TRBD1, a call that lacks DNA to check it against. The source is a human donor with ulcerative colitis or Crohn's disease, or a healthy co-twin of an affected twin (not recorded which). The source material was blood. CDR3 protein: CAISIGQGAYEQYF.